These 17 T cell receptor beta chains were sequenced from one sample in a study of blood T cell repertoires in COVID-19. Method: immunoSEQ multiplex PCR; TCRdb's copy keeps in-frame clones and lacks some. The data show a few hundred thousand clones, approximately 85% seen once. Sequenced sample: PBMCs or T cells enriched from blood (not recorded which). The receptors stem from a woman between 45 and 65 years old who had been exposed to COVID-19.

The chain combines TRBV6-5 with TRBJ2-1; TRBD1 matches 8 bases. The CDR3 has 13 amino acids. In germline, CDR1 is MNHEY, CDR2 SVGAGI. V shed 2 bases, J shed 9 bases, and the junction held 3 bases outside the gene matches. The CDR3 region has the DNA TGTGCCAGCAGTTACAAACAGGGGGGTGAGCAGTTCTTC. As protein: CASSYKQGGEQFF.

V and J are TRBV18 and TRBJ2-1, with 11 bases identical to TRBD2. This CDR3 region has 19 residues. Losses at the gene ends were 0 bases for V and 0 bases for J; bases not matched to a gene: 7. Germline-derived CDR1 and CDR2 are KGHSH and LQKENI. CDR3 residues: CASSPPRTSGGRSYNEQFF. Written as DNA, the CDR3 is TGTGCCAGCTCACCACCACGTACTAGCGGGGGCCGCTCCTACAATGAGCAGTTCTTC.

The V call is TRBV7-2, the J call TRBJ2-7; 7 positions agree with TRBD2. J gave up 3 bases and V 5 bases, and 4 bases lay outside the gene matches. The germline CDR1 and CDR2 sequences are SGHTA and FQGNSA. There are 13 residues in the CDR3. The CDR3 nucleotides read TGTGCCAGCAGCGGGAGGGGCTACTACGAGCAGTACTTC. It is translated as CASSGRGYYEQYF.

This chain joins TRBV7-2 and TRBJ1-2; 7 nucleotides agree with TRBD1. The CDR3 consists of 14 residues. Germline V CDR1 and CDR2: SGHTA, FQGNSA. V shed 4 bases and J 7 bases; nucleotides not matched to a gene: 9. The CDR3 here is CASSSIRTGSGYTF. The CDR3, as DNA: TGTGCCAGCAGCTCGATTAGGACAGGTAGTGGCTACACCTTC.

This chain connects TRBV27 to TRBJ1-2; possible D gene TRBD1, 6 bases. The CDR3 runs to 15 residues. Germline lookup yields CDR1 MNHEY and CDR2 SMNVEV (reference sequence). With 5 bases removed from V and 2 bases from J, the gap between germline ends came to 15 bases. CDR3 amino acids: CASSLTGSRNYGYTF. In DNA form, the CDR3 reads TGTGCCAGCAGTCTGACAGGTAGTAGAAACTATGGCTACACCTTC.

The CDR3 nucleotides read TGTGCCACCAGCCGGACTAGCGGGGGCTTCACAGATACGCAGTATTTT. This encodes CATSRTSGGFTDTQYF. The chain recombines TRBV24-1 with TRBJ2-3; TRBD2 matches at 13 bases. The CDR3 is 16 amino acids. Germline CDR1 reads KGHDR; CDR2 reads SFDVKD. Germline trimming cut 7 bases from V and 2 bases from J; bases unmatched to any gene: 5.

V usage is TRBV30 and J usage is TRBJ1-3, with D possibly being TRBD1 (6 bases). Germline V CDR1 and CDR2: GTSNPN, SVGIG (reference sequence). The CDR3 consists of 13 residues. Trimming cost V 3 bases and J 2 bases, with 8 bases left between them. The CDR3 sequence: CAWRGTPGNTIYF. CDR3 in DNA: TGTGCCTGGAGGGGGACACCTGGAAACACCATATATTTT.

The rearrangement uses TRBV29-1 and TRBJ1-1; no clear D. V shed 5 bases and J shed 8 bases, with 18 bases lying between them. Germline assignment: CDR1 SQVTM and CDR2 ANQGSEA. This CDR3 region has 13 residues. CDR3 nucleotides: TGCAGCGTTCGCGGTGTGGTGGCTTCAGAAGCTTTCTTT. Encoded protein: CSVRGVVASEAFF.

The V call is TRBV7-3, the J call TRBJ1-2; 7 bases match TRBD1. CDR3 size: 16 residues. With 0 bases clipped from V and 2 bases from J, the junction kept 6 bases outside the gene matches. Germline CDR1 reads SGHTA; CDR2 reads FQGTGA. CDR3 region: CASSLTGGQLNYGYTF. The CDR3 DNA reads as TGTGCCAGCAGCTTAACCGGGGGACAGCTCAACTATGGCTACACCTTC.

Only one count was recorded for this clone. The chain uses TRBV10-2 and TRBJ2-1, with TRBD2 matching over 7 bases. Germline V gene lookup returns CDR1 WSHSY and CDR2 SAAADI. The CDR3 is 14 residues long. V shed 4 bases and J 2 bases; nucleotides not matched to a gene: 2. The CDR3 is CASSGAGTYNEQFF. DNA of the CDR3: TGCGCCAGCAGTGGAGCGGGGACCTACAATGAGCAGTTCTTC.

V and J are TRBV11-2 and TRBJ2-3; maybe TRBD2 (6 bases). CDR1 is SGHAT, CDR2 FQNNGV, per germline. The V end was cut by 1 base, the J end by 2 bases, with 13 bases between. The CDR3 sequence is 16 residues long. The CDR3 nucleotides read TGTGCCAGCAGCTTAGGTGTCGGCGGGGACACAGATACGCAGTATTTT. It specifies CASSLGVGGDTDTQYF.

In DNA, the CDR3 is TGTGCCAGTATCAAAACAGGGGGCGAAAAACTGTTTTTT. Translated, it gives CASIKTGGEKLFF. This chain uses TRBV19 with TRBJ1-4; 9 nucleotides line up with TRBD1. This CDR3 comprises 13 residues. From germline, CDR1 is LNHDA and CDR2 SQIVND (reference sequence). Losses at the gene ends were 7 bases for V and 8 bases for J; bases not matched to a gene: 5.

This clone was detected only once. The CDR3 DNA reads as TGTGCCAGCAGCTTACTTAGGGGGGGCAAAGATGGCTACACCTTC. Its translation: CASSLLRGGKDGYTF. V gene TRBV7-2 combines with J gene TRBJ1-2; the D gene is possibly TRBD1 (6 bases). The V end lost 2 bases, the J end lost 6 bases, and 16 bases lay between the germline ends. The CDR3 is 15 amino acids. CDR1 and CDR2 from the germline V gene are SGHTA and FQGNSA.

The rearrangement links TRBV19 to TRBJ1-1; 8 positions match TRBD1. This CDR3 region has 14 residues. With V trimmed by 7 bases and J by 4 bases, 8 bases remained unmatched. Germline V gene lookup returns CDR1 LNHDA and CDR2 SQIVND (reference sequence). CDR3 coding DNA: TGTGCCAGTACCTCCAGGGGGCAGAGCACTGAAGCTTTCTTT. This translates into CASTSRGQSTEAFF.

This chain connects TRBV18 to TRBJ1-2; D is ambiguous. The length of the CDR3 is 18 residues. Trimming removed 1 base at V and 3 bases at J, with 21 bases between. Germline values: CDR1 KGHSH, CDR2 LQKENI. The CDR3 DNA follows: TGTGCCAGCTCACCACTCGGCACCCACCCAATTCGGGACTATGGCTACACCTTC. The encoded protein is CASSPLGTHPIRDYGYTF.

In this sample, this clone turned up once. The V gene is TRBV7-6, the J gene TRBJ2-6; D gene ambiguous. This CDR3 region has 19 residues. Trimming took 1 base from V and 0 from J, leaving 16 bases between them. From germline, CDR1 is SGHVS and CDR2 FNYEAQ. CDR3 bases: TGTGCCAGCAGCTTAGGGAAAGGAGATTACCCCTCTGGGGCCAACGTCCTGACTTTC. As protein: CASSLGKGDYPSGANVLTF.

The rearrangement joins TRBV12-3 or TRBV12-4 to TRBJ1-1; D is unresolved. The CDR3 consists of 13 residues. Trimming took 5 bases from V and 3 from J, leaving 10 bases between them. CDR3 in DNA: TGTGCCAGCAGTCTCACGAGGGACACTGAAGCTTTCTTT. It is translated as CASSLTRDTEAFF.